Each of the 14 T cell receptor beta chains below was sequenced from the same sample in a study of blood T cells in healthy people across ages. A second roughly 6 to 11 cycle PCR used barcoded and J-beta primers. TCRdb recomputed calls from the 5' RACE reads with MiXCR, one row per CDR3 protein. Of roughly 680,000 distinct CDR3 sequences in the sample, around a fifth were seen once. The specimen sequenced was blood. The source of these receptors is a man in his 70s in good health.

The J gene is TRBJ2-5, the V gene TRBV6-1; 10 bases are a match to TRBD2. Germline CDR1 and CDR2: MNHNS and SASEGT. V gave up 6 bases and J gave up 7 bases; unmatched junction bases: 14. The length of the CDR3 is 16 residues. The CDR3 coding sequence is TGTGCCAGCAGGCTATACCTAGCGGGAGCCCCCAGGACCCAGTACTTC. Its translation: CASRLYLAGAPRTQYF.

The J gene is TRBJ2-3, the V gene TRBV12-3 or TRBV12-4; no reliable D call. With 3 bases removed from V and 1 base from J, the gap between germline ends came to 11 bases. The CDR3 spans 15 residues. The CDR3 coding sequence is TGTGCCAGCAGTTTGGGGTCTCATGGCACAGATACGCAGTATTTT. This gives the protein CASSLGSHGTDTQYF.

The CDR3: CSASGQGNTEAFF. CDR3 bases: TGCAGTGCTAGCGGACAGGGGAACACTGAAGCTTTCTTT. The rearrangement joins TRBV20-1 to TRBJ1-1; 8 positions match TRBD1. Germline V gene lookup returns CDR1 DFQATT and CDR2 SNEGSKA (reference sequence). This CDR3 has 13 amino acids. V lost 3 bases, J lost 1 base, and 1 base stayed unmatched.

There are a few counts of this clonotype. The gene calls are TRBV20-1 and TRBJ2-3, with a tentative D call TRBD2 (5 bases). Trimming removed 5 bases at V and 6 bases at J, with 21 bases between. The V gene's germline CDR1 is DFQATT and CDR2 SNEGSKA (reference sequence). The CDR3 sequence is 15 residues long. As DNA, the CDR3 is TGCAGTGCTGAAGCACCCACCGGACGGAGGGATACGCAGTATTTT. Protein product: CSAEAPTGRRDTQYF.

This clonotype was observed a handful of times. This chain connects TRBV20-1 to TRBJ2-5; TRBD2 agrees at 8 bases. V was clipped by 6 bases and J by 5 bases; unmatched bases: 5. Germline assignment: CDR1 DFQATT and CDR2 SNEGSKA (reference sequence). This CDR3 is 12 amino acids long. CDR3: CSAAGARETQYF. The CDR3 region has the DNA TGCAGTGCAGCGGGGGCGCGGGAGACCCAGTACTTC.

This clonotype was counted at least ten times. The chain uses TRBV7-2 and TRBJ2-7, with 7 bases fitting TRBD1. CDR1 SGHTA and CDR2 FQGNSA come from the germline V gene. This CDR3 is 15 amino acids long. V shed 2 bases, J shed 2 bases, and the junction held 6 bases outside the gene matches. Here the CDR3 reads CASSLSRGNAYEQYF. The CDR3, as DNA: TGTGCCAGCAGCTTAAGCAGGGGGAATGCCTACGAGCAGTACTTC.

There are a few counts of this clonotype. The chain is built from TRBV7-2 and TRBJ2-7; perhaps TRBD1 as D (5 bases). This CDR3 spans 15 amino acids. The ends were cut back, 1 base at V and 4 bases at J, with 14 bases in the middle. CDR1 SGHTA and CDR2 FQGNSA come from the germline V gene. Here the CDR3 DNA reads TGTGCCAGCAGCTTAGGGGCAGGGCTTATGTACGAGCAGTACTTC. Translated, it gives CASSLGAGLMYEQYF.

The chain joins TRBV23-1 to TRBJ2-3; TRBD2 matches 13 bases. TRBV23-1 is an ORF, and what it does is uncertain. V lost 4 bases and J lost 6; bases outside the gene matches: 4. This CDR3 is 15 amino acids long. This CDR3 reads CASSPGLAGRDTQYF. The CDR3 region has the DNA TGCGCCAGCAGTCCGGGACTAGCGGGGCGCGATACGCAGTATTTT.

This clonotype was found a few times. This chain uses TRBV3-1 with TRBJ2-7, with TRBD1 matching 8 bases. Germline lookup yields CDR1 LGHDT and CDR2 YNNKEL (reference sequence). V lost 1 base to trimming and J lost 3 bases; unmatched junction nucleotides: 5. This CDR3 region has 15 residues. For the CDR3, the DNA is TGTGCCAGCAGCCAAGGAAGGACAGGGATCTACGAGCAGTACTTC. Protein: CASSQGRTGIYEQYF.

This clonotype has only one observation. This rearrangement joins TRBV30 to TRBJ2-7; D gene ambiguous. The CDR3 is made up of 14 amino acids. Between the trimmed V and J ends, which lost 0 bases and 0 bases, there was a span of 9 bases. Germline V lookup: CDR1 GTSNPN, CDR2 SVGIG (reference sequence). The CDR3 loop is CAWSVPRLSYEQYF. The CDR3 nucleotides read TGTGCCTGGAGTGTACCGCGACTCTCCTACGAGCAGTACTTC. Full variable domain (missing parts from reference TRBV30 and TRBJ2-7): SQTIHQWPATLVQPVGSPLSLECTVEGTSNPNLYWYRQAAGRGLQLLFYSVGIGQISSEVPQNLSASRPQDRQFILSSKKLLLSDSGFYLCAWSVPRLSYEQYFGPGTRLTVT.

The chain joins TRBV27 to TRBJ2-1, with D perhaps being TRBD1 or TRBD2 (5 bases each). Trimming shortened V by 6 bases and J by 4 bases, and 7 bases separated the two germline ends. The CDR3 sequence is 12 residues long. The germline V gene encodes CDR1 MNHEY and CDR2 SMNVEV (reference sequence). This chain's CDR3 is CASRGRYNEQFF. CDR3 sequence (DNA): TGTGCCAGCAGGGGACGGTACAATGAGCAGTTCTTC.

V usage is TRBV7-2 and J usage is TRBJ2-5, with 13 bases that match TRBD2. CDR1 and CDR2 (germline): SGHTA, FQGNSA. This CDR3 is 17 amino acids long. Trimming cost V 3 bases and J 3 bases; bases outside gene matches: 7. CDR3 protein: CASSFPGLAGVEETQYF. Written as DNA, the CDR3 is TGTGCCAGCAGCTTCCCCGGACTAGCGGGAGTGGAAGAGACCCAGTACTTC.

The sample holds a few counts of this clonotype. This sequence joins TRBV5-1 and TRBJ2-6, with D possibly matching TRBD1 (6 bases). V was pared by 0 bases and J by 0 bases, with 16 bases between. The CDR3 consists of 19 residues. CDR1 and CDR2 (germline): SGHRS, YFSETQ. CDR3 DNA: TGCGCCAGCAGCTTGGACAGGGCGAGGTCGGGCTCTGGGGCCAACGTCCTGACTTTC. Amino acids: CASSLDRARSGSGANVLTF.

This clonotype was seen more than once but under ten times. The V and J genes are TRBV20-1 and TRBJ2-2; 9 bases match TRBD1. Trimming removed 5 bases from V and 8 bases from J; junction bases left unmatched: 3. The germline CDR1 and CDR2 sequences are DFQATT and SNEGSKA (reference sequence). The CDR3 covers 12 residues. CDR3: CSAVQGAGELFF. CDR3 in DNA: TGCAGTGCTGTACAGGGGGCAGGGGAGCTGTTTTTT.